This T cell receptor beta chain came from a study of cytomegalovirus exposure and HLA in healthy donors. The germline CDR1 and CDR2 sequences are SQVTM and ANQGSEA. CDR3 length: 13 residues. Trimming pared 3 bases from V and 5 bases from J, leaving 10 bases between. 13 Jbeta primers and 60 Vbeta primers were used for the PCR. Clones were read by immunoSEQ multiplex PCR, and TCRdb kept only the in-frame ones, dropping some. Seen here are 100,000 to 150,000 clones, 60% to 80% observed once, and the top ten hold about 1%. The specimen was PBMCs. This clonotype originated in a woman aged 60-75 years in good health and CMV-seronegative. The chain links TRBV29-1 to TRBJ2-2; D is undetermined. CDR3 loop: CSVDRQDTGELFF. CDR3 bases: TGCAGCGTTGACCGGCAGGATACCGGGGAGCTGTTTTTT.